This T cell receptor beta chain was obtained from a study of cytomegalovirus exposure and HLA in healthy donors. It was with 60 Vbeta and 13 Jbeta primers that the PCR ran. TCRdb's table, derived via immunoSEQ multiplex PCR, lists solely in-frame clones and lacks some. The data hold more than 95,000 clones, with roughly 17% observed a single time. This clone was found once. Its matching antigen is unknown. Germline CDR1 reads SEHNR; CDR2 reads FQNEAQ (reference sequence). The CDR3 consists of 14 residues. V dropped 5 bases and J dropped 1 base, with 11 bases sitting between them. General study points: In a later analysis, a genetic analysis reported fewer productive-TCR N-insertions in an Asian-associated ancestry cluster than the cohort average.

This sequence joins TRBV7-9 and TRBJ2-5, with D tentatively TRBD2 (6 bases). What was sequenced was PBMCs. The sequence came from a female donor in good health and CMV-seropositive. The CDR3, as DNA: TGTGCCAGCAGCCCAAGGAGGGGCCAAGAGACCCAGTACTTC. Its protein is CASSPRRGQETQYF.